Below, 29 T cell receptor beta chains from the same sample are listed, as sequenced in a study of low-dose radiotherapy and immunotherapy resistance in tumors. Time point noted: before trial treatment. Amplification, which lasted 15 to 20 PCR cycles, used a constant-region primer and V-primer adapter to amplify TCRs. From the reads, TCRdb called clonotypes with MiXCR, one entry per CDR3 protein. The sample holds some 45,000 distinct CDR3 sequences, about an eighth seen once. The source was PBMCs, collected before treatment. The source is a female donor with ovarian cancer.

This clonotype was recorded at least ten times. The gene calls are TRBV5-5 and TRBJ1-1; perhaps TRBD1 as D (6 bases). Trimming stripped 1 base from V and 2 bases from J, with 15 bases between. The CDR3 length is 16 residues. Germline-derived CDR1 and CDR2 are SGHKS and YYEKEE (reference sequence). The CDR3 is CASSLFSGDGNTEAFF. The CDR3 DNA sequence: TGTGCCAGCAGCTTGTTCTCAGGGGACGGAAACACTGAAGCTTTCTTT.

The sample holds a few counts of this clonotype. The V call is TRBV10-3, the J call TRBJ2-7; weak D call: TRBD1 (6 bases). Trimming removed 7 bases from V and 8 bases from J, with 24 bases in between. This CDR3 is 15 amino acids long. The germline CDR1 and CDR2 sequences are ENHRY and SYGVKD. CDR3 bases: TGTGCCATCAACTCGGACAGAAATACCCCATGGAAGCAGTACTTC. Translated: CAINSDRNTPWKQYF.

The gene calls are TRBV28 and TRBJ1-5; D possibly corresponds to TRBD1 (6 bases). Germline assignment: CDR1 MDHEN and CDR2 SYDVKM. V was clipped by 2 bases and J by 6 bases, with 17 bases between them. The CDR3 runs to 16 residues. CDR3 sequence (DNA): TGTGCCAGCAGTTTACCCAGGGGATCGGAGGGTCAGCCCCAGCATTTT. Its protein is CASSLPRGSEGQPQHF.

Concerning this clonotype itself: This probably arose from a read error, given a far larger clone one base away. The chain links TRBV13 to TRBJ1-2, with D uncertain. This CDR3 is 13 amino acids long. Germline CDR1 reads PRHDT; CDR2 reads FYEKMQ (reference sequence). The V gene lost 3 bases and the J gene lost 4 bases, with 9 bases spanning the gap. CDR3 sequence reads: CASSFERVYGYTF. For the CDR3, the DNA is TGTGCCAGCAGCTTTGAGAGGGTCTATGGCTACACCTTC.

This clonotype was recorded at least ten times. The V and J genes are TRBV29-1 and TRBJ1-1; D is perhaps TRBD1 (6 bases). The CDR3 covers 16 residues. The germline CDR1 and CDR2 sequences are SQVTM and ANQGSEA. Trimming removed 4 bases from V and 1 base from J, with 19 bases in between. DNA for the CDR3: TGCAGCGTTGGGAGGAACACAGGGTGGGAGAACACTGAAGCTTTCTTT. Protein sequence: CSVGRNTGWENTEAFF.

This clonotype appeared many times. The CDR3 nucleotides are TGCGCCAGCAGCCTCAGGGATACGCAGTATTTT. This gives the protein CASSLRDTQYF. The V call is TRBV5-1, the J call TRBJ2-3; D uncertain. The V end was cut by 4 bases, the J end by 6 bases, with 6 bases between. The CDR3 loop spans 11 amino acids. The V gene's germline CDR1 is SGHRS and CDR2 YFSETQ.

This clonotype appeared many times. The V gene is TRBV7-3, the J gene TRBJ2-7, with 10 positions matching TRBD1. V was pared by 1 base and J by 3 bases, with 3 bases of the junction left unmatched. Germline assignment: CDR1 SGHTA and CDR2 FQGTGA. The CDR3 is 15 residues long. The CDR3, as DNA: TGTGCCAGCAGCTTAAATGGACAGGGGGGCTACGAGCAGTACTTC. As protein: CASSLNGQGGYEQYF.

This clonotype appeared a few times. Only one base separates this from a far larger clonotype, so it likely reflects a read error. V gene TRBV4-1 combines with J gene TRBJ2-7; no reliable D call. Germline V lookup: CDR1 MGHRA, CDR2 YSYEKL. The V and J ends lost 1 base and 7 bases respectively, with 8 bases between them. This CDR3 has 12 amino acids. Written as DNA, the CDR3 is TGCGCCAGCAGCCAAGGCTACAATGAGCAGTACTTC. Its protein is CASSQGYNEQYF.

To note about this clonotype: This probably arose from a read error, given a far larger clone one base away. The chain links TRBV9 to TRBJ2-7; 9 nucleotides line up with TRBD1. Germline V gene sequence: CDR1 SGDLS, CDR2 YYNGEE. The CDR3 is made up of 14 amino acids. This CDR3 reads CVSSPSRDRVEQYF. CDR3 bases: TGTGTCAGCAGCCCGTCCCGGGACAGGGTCGAGCAGTACTTC.

This clonotype was recorded many times. The chain employs TRBV18 and TRBJ2-7; 10 nucleotides match TRBD2. This CDR3 region has 15 residues. CDR1 is KGHSH and CDR2 is LQKENI in the germline V gene. J lost 0 bases, V lost 4 bases, and 3 bases had no gene match. This chain's CDR3 is CASSLSSGGSYEQYF. CDR3 DNA sequence: TGTGCCAGCTCACTCTCTAGCGGGGGCTCCTACGAGCAGTACTTC.

Many counts were recorded for this clonotype. This chain uses TRBV29-1 with TRBJ1-5; 8 bases fit TRBD1. This CDR3 is 13 amino acids long. The J segment lost 1 base and the V segment lost 6 bases, leaving 2 bases of the junction unmatched. Germline V gene data show CDR1 as SQVTM and CDR2 as ANQGSEA. CDR3 in amino acids: CSVRTGSNQPQHF. CDR3 coding DNA: TGCAGCGTCCGGACAGGGAGCAATCAGCCCCAGCATTTT.

There are many counts of this clonotype. The rearrangement uses TRBV20-1 and TRBJ1-1; D not resolved. Germline lookup yields CDR1 DFQATT and CDR2 SNEGSKA (reference sequence). V was trimmed by 6 bases and J by 6 bases, leaving 11 bases between them. The CDR3 consists of 11 residues. The CDR3 DNA follows: TGCAGTGCGGAAGGGTGGGCTGAAGCTTTCTTT. Protein product: CSAEGWAEAFF.

This chain connects TRBV18 to TRBJ2-3; D is ambiguous. V dropped 2 bases and J dropped 0 bases, with 15 bases sitting between them. Germline lookup yields CDR1 KGHSH and CDR2 LQKENI. This CDR3 spans 17 amino acids. The CDR3 DNA reads TGTGCCAGCTCACCAGGTGCGAAGGCCCGAAGCACAGATACGCAGTATTTT. As protein: CASSPGAKARSTDTQYF.

This clonotype was observed many times. The CDR3 protein is CAISASSGDAGYTF. The CDR3 nucleotides are TGTGCCATCAGCGCCTCGTCAGGGGACGCTGGCTACACCTTC. J is TRBJ1-2 and V is TRBV10-3, with a possible D match to TRBD1 (6 bases). Trimming shortened V by 6 bases and J by 7 bases, and 18 bases separated the two germline ends. This CDR3 spans 14 amino acids. Germline values: CDR1 ENHRY, CDR2 SYGVKD.

This clonotype was observed at least ten times. J is TRBJ2-7 and V is TRBV27; the match to TRBD1 covers 7 bases. V was pared by 8 bases and J by 3 bases, with 10 bases of the junction left unmatched. This CDR3 spans 14 amino acids. Looked up from germline, CDR1 is MNHEY and CDR2 is SMNVEV (reference sequence). The CDR3 loop reads CASGQQDRLYEQYF. DNA of the CDR3: TGTGCCAGCGGACAACAGGACAGGCTCTACGAGCAGTACTTC.

This clonotype was seen once. The chain couples TRBV12-3 or TRBV12-4 to TRBJ2-1, with unresolved D. The CDR3 is made up of 14 amino acids. V was shortened by 8 bases and J by 4 bases, with 15 bases between the two germline ends. This chain's CDR3 is CASAYLGSYNEQFF. The CDR3 coding sequence is TGTGCCAGCGCTTACTTGGGCTCTTACAATGAGCAGTTCTTC.

This clonotype was recorded many times. The gene calls are TRBV2 and TRBJ2-7, with TRBD1 matching 9 bases. Germline CDR1 SNHLY, CDR2 FYNNEI. The CDR3 sequence is 17 residues long. V lost 6 bases to trimming and J lost 4 bases; unmatched junction nucleotides: 16. The CDR3 loop is CASRDRVLRDRDYEQYF. CDR3 nucleotide sequence: TGTGCCAGCAGAGACCGCGTCCTCCGGGACAGGGATTACGAGCAGTACTTC.

This clonotype was seen repeatedly, ten times or more. This chain uses TRBV12-3 or TRBV12-4 with TRBJ2-2, with a weak D call TRBD1 (6 bases). The CDR3 is made up of 16 amino acids. V was cut by 7 bases and J by 6 bases, with 21 bases left in between. The CDR3 loop reads CASNPQGHAVPGELFF. CDR3 nucleotide sequence: TGTGCCAGCAACCCTCAGGGACACGCCGTGCCCGGGGAGCTGTTTTTT.

This clonotype has ten or more counts. The gene calls are TRBV11-2 and TRBJ1-6, with TRBD1 matching 10 bases. The CDR3 is made up of 19 amino acids. Trimming cost V 2 bases and J 0 bases; bases outside gene matches: 7. Per the germline V gene, CDR1 is SGHAT and CDR2 is FQNNGV. The DNA of the CDR3 is TGTGCCAGCAGCTTACTGGAGACAGGGGGCTTCTCCTATAATTCACCCCTCCACTTT. Protein sequence: CASSLLETGGFSYNSPLHF.

This clonotype came up many times. The chain is built from TRBV7-8 and TRBJ1-5, with no clear D. Deletions cut 7 bases from V and 1 base from J, with 11 bases between. Germline CDR1 reads SGHVS; CDR2 reads FQNEAQ. The CDR3 runs to 14 residues. CDR3 region: CASTRDASNQPQHF. The CDR3 DNA reads as TGTGCCAGCACTCGAGACGCAAGCAATCAGCCCCAGCATTTT. Variable domain in full (rest from reference TRBV7-8 and TRBJ1-5): GAGVSQSPRYKVAKRGQDVALRCDPISGHVSLFWYQQALGQGPEFLTYFQNEAQLDKSGLPSDRFFAERPEGSVSTLKIQRTQQEDSAVYLCASTRDASNQPQHFGDGTRLSIL.

This clonotype showed up just once. Since a far larger clone is one base different, this is likely a read error. This CDR3 is CASRTRGTSGSTGEQYF. The CDR3 nucleotides are TGTGCCAGTAGAACGAGGGGGACTAGCGGGAGCACCGGTGAGCAGTACTTC. The genes are TRBV19 and TRBJ2-7; 14 nucleotides agree with TRBD2. After removal of 6 bases from V and 7 bases from J, the junction contained 14 bases not matched to a gene. The CDR3 has 17 amino acids. The germline V gene encodes CDR1 LNHDA and CDR2 SQIVND (reference sequence).

This clonotype showed up many times. The chain employs TRBV5-4 and TRBJ1-1; D remains unclear. The CDR3 is made up of 13 amino acids. Germline values: CDR1 SGHNT, CDR2 YYREEE (reference sequence). Trimming left V 0 bases short and J 3 bases short, with 6 bases between. CDR3: CASSLGRDTEAFF. The DNA of the CDR3 is TGTGCCAGCAGCTTGGGGCGGGACACTGAAGCTTTCTTT. The full variable domain, its missing parts supplied by reference TRBV5-4 and TRBJ1-1, is ETGVTQSPTHLIKTRGQQVTLRCSSQSGHNTVSWYQQALGQGPQFIFQYYREEENGRGNFPPRFSGLQFPNYSSELNVNALELDDSALYLCASSLGRDTEAFFGQGTRLTVV.

This clonotype showed up many times. This chain uses TRBV24-1 with TRBJ2-7, with D hard to call. CDR1 and CDR2 (germline): KGHDR, SFDVKD. Trimming took off 9 bases at V and 6 bases at J, with 14 bases between the two ends. CDR3 size: 12 residues. The CDR3 reads CATGSTTGEQYF. CDR3 bases: TGTGCCACCGGCTCTACCACGGGCGAGCAGTACTTC.

This clonotype was seen repeatedly, ten times or more. V gene TRBV12-3 or TRBV12-4 combines with J gene TRBJ2-7; tentatively, D is TRBD1 (6 bases). The V gene lost 6 bases and the J gene lost 6 bases, with 15 bases spanning the gap. The CDR3 contains 13 residues. The CDR3 is CASRPTTGAEQYF. DNA for the CDR3: TGTGCCAGCAGGCCCACGACAGGCGCCGAGCAGTACTTC.

This clonotype was picked up many times. The rearrangement links TRBV27 to TRBJ2-7, with TRBD1 matching 7 bases. The CDR3 has 16 residues. The trim removed 4 bases at V and 2 bases at J, leaving 11 bases unmatched. From germline, CDR1 is MNHEY and CDR2 SMNVEV (reference sequence). The CDR3 is CASSSPGQAVPYEQYF. CDR3 sequence (DNA): TGTGCCAGCAGTTCCCCCGGACAGGCTGTTCCCTACGAGCAGTACTTC.

In this sample, this clonotype turned up a few times. J is TRBJ2-1 and V is TRBV5-1; 11 nucleotides align to TRBD2. The junction had 5 bases not matched to a gene; V was cut back by 2 bases and J by 7 bases. The germline CDR1 and CDR2 sequences are SGHRS and YFSETQ. This CDR3 spans 15 amino acids. CDR3 nucleotides: TGCGCCAGCAGCTTTAGGACTAGCGGGTCTAATGAGCAGTTCTTC. Translation gives CASSFRTSGSNEQFF.

This clonotype occurred many times. The genes are TRBV27 and TRBJ2-2; D is uncertain. Germline values: CDR1 MNHEY, CDR2 SMNVEV (reference sequence). This CDR3 region has 15 residues. Trimming cost V 0 bases and J 8 bases, with 13 bases left between them. The CDR3 spells CASSLSPRSEGELFF. CDR3 sequence (DNA): TGTGCCAGCAGTTTATCGCCCCGGTCGGAAGGGGAGCTGTTTTTT.

This clonotype was picked up many times. The genes are TRBV20-1 and TRBJ2-7; D not resolved. The CDR3 contains 12 residues. CDR1 DFQATT and CDR2 SNEGSKA come from the germline V gene (reference sequence). Deletions cut 6 bases from V and 4 bases from J, with 13 bases between. The CDR3, as DNA: TGCAGTGCGATTCTAGGAGAGTACGAGCAGTACTTC. This codes for CSAILGEYEQYF.

This clonotype was seen ten or more times. The rearrangement joins TRBV14 to TRBJ2-2; no firm D call. Germline values: CDR1 SGHDN, CDR2 FVKESK. Trimming pared 1 base from V and 6 bases from J, leaving 9 bases between. This CDR3 region has 14 residues. As DNA, the CDR3 is TGTGCCAGCAGCCAAGTTTATTTGGCCGGGGAGCTGTTTTTT. Amino acid sequence: CASSQVYLAGELFF.